One and the same sample provided the 18 T cell receptor beta chains below, sequenced in a study of cytomegalovirus exposure and HLA in healthy donors. The PCR used 60 Vbeta and 13 Jbeta primers. Data came from immunoSEQ multiplex PCR; TCRdb stores just in-frame clones and leaves some out. The sample includes over 110,000 clones, around 80% of them seen just once. The sample consisted of PBMCs. Source of these receptors: a middle-aged man in good health and CMV-seronegative.

The chain combines TRBV19 with TRBJ1-2; TRBD1 is a possible D gene (6 bases). The CDR3 loop spans 14 amino acids. V dropped 11 bases and J dropped 2 bases, with 18 bases sitting between them. CDR1 LNHDA and CDR2 SQIVND come from the germline V gene (reference sequence). CDR3 residues: CACAAGGLNYGYTF. The CDR3 nucleotides are TGTGCCTGTGCGGCGGGGGGCCTAAACTATGGCTACACCTTC.

The chain joins TRBV9 to TRBJ1-6, with D possibly matching TRBD1 (6 bases). Trimming left V 0 bases short and J 7 bases short, with 17 bases between. The CDR3 is 17 residues long. In germline, CDR1 is SGDLS, CDR2 YYNGEE. The CDR3 here is CASSVATGTTGNSPLHF. The CDR3 coding sequence is TGTGCCAGCAGCGTAGCTACAGGGACAACGGGGAATTCACCCCTCCACTTT.

The gene calls are TRBV12-5 and TRBJ2-3, with 12 bases matching TRBD1. Trimming removed 6 bases from V and 0 bases from J; junction bases left unmatched: 10. Germline CDR1 is LGHNT and CDR2 is FRNRAP. The CDR3 extends over 18 amino acids. CDR3 protein: CASGQGTGGLLSTDTQYF. The CDR3 DNA reads as TGTGCTAGTGGCCAGGGGACAGGGGGCCTGCTAAGCACAGATACGCAGTATTTT.

The rearrangement uses TRBV6-5 and TRBJ1-6, with a tentative D call TRBD1 (6 bases). Trimming stripped 6 bases from V and 6 bases from J, with 12 bases between. CDR1 MNHEY and CDR2 SVGAGI come from the germline V gene. The CDR3 contains 14 residues. DNA for the CDR3: TGTGCCAGCAGGAACGGGGGGCTTAATTCACCCCTCCACTTT. Its translation: CASRNGGLNSPLHF.

This clone occurred a few times. The chain recombines TRBV11-2 with TRBJ2-2; 14 bases map to TRBD2. CDR1 SGHAT and CDR2 FQNNGV come from the germline V gene. The CDR3 spans 16 residues. J lost 6 bases, V lost 4 bases, and 4 bases had no gene match. Here the CDR3 DNA reads TGTGCCAGCAGCTCCCGACTAGCGGGGGGGCCCGGGGAGCTGTTTTTT. Translating gives CASSSRLAGGPGELFF.

The gene calls are TRBV9 and TRBJ1-6, with D maybe TRBD1 (6 bases). Trimming removed 4 bases at V and 4 bases at J, with 15 bases between. Per germline, CDR1 SGDLS and CDR2 YYNGEE. The CDR3 length is 16 residues. Here the CDR3 DNA reads TGTGCCAGCAGCACCAACAGACAGGAGTATAATTCACCCCTCCACTTT. This translates into CASSTNRQEYNSPLHF.

The chain has TRBV28 and TRBJ1-4; TRBD1 aligns across 7 bases. The CDR3 is 15 residues long. Per the germline V gene, CDR1 is MDHEN and CDR2 is SYDVKM. V lost 6 bases to trimming and J lost 10 bases; unmatched junction nucleotides: 14. The CDR3 nucleotides are TGTGCCAGCAGACAAGACAGGGTTGAGGGTAGAAAACTGTTTTTT. Translation: CASRQDRVEGRKLFF. Together with reference TRBV28 and TRBJ1-4, the CDR3 gives the full variable domain: DVKVTQSSRYLVKRTGEKVFLECVQDMDHENMFWYRQDPGLGLRLIYFSYDVKMKEKGDIPEGYSVSREKKERFSLILESASTNQTSMYLCASRQDRVEGRKLFFGSGTQLSVL.

This chain joins TRBV4-2 and TRBJ1-6; 8 bases match TRBD1. V trimming: 1 base; J trimming: 4 bases; junction bases outside the gene matches: 0. Germline values: CDR1 LGHNA, CDR2 YNFKEQ. This CDR3 contains 15 residues. CDR3 region: CASSQGQGYNSPLHF. The CDR3 DNA follows: TGTGCCAGCAGCCAAGGACAGGGGTATAATTCACCCCTCCACTTT.

This chain links TRBV2 with TRBJ2-7; TRBD2 is a possible D gene (5 bases). Trimming took 10 bases from V and 5 from J, leaving 21 bases between them. Looked up from germline, CDR1 is SNHLY and CDR2 is FYNNEI. This CDR3 is 14 amino acids long. Written as DNA, the CDR3 is TGTGCCAACAAAAGAAGAGGAGGACCCGACGAGCAGTACTTC. Protein product: CANKRRGGPDEQYF.

This clone was seen once. V gene TRBV11-1 combines with J gene TRBJ2-1; 15 bases align to TRBD2. V gave up 5 bases and J gave up 0 bases; unmatched junction bases: 8. Germline values: CDR1 SGHAT, CDR2 FQDESV (reference sequence). The CDR3 runs 19 residues. CDR3 loop: CASSPRTSGGAISYNEQFF. Written as DNA, the CDR3 is TGTGCCAGCAGCCCCCGGACTAGCGGGGGGGCCATCTCCTACAATGAGCAGTTCTTC. Variable domain in full (rest from reference TRBV11-1 and TRBJ2-1): EAEVAQSPRYKITEKSQAVAFWCDPISGHATLYWYRQILGQGPELLVQFQDESVVDDSQLPKDRFSAERLKGVDSTLKIQPAELGDSAMYLCASSPRTSGGAISYNEQFFGPGTRLTVL.

The chain uses TRBV5-1 and TRBJ1-1; no reliable D call. The germline gives CDR1 SGHRS, CDR2 YFSETQ. The ends were cut back, 4 bases at V and 1 base at J, with 11 bases in the middle. The CDR3 sequence is 14 residues long. Here the CDR3 DNA reads TGCGCCAGCAGCCAACAGATCACGAACACTGAAGCTTTCTTT. This sequence encodes CASSQQITNTEAFF.

This chain connects TRBV2 to TRBJ2-5; D is unresolved. V was pared by 9 bases and J by 2 bases, with 10 bases between. The germline gives CDR1 SNHLY, CDR2 FYNNEI. The CDR3 consists of 12 residues. CDR3 in amino acids: CASRVVQETQYF. The CDR3 coding sequence is TGTGCCAGTCGCGTCGTGCAAGAGACCCAGTACTTC.

The chain links TRBV7-9 to TRBJ1-3; 7 bases map to TRBD1. CDR1 is SEHNR, CDR2 FQNEAQ, per germline (reference sequence). The CDR3 has 13 amino acids. V trimming: 8 bases; J trimming: 8 bases; junction bases outside the gene matches: 9. The CDR3 region is CASGGTEGYTIYF. The DNA of the CDR3 is TGTGCCAGCGGAGGGACAGAAGGTTACACCATATATTTT.

The V call is TRBV2, the J call TRBJ1-2, with 7 bases aligning to TRBD1. Unmatched junction bases numbered 20, after V lost 0 bases and J lost 7 bases. The CDR3 sequence is 19 residues long. Germline CDR1 reads SNHLY; CDR2 reads FYNNEI. The CDR3 DNA sequence: TGTGCCAGCAGTGAAGCGCGACAGGGTAGGGGTCGGGGGCTGTTTGGCTACACCTTC. Protein: CASSEARQGRGRGLFGYTF.

The V call is TRBV5-4, the J call TRBJ2-3, with 12 positions matching TRBD2. The CDR3 spans 15 residues. Germline values: CDR1 SGHNT, CDR2 YYREEE (reference sequence). With V trimmed by 4 bases and J by 1 base, 1 base remained unmatched. The DNA for the CDR3 is TGTGCCAGCAGCGGACTAGCGGGGCGCACAGATACGCAGTATTTT. As protein: CASSGLAGRTDTQYF. The variable domain in full, completed from reference TRBV5-4 and TRBJ2-3, reads ETGVTQSPTHLIKTRGQQVTLRCSSQSGHNTVSWYQQALGQGPQFIFQYYREEENGRGNFPPRFSGLQFPNYSSELNVNALELDDSALYLCASSGLAGRTDTQYFGPGTRLTVL.

As to this clone: Other nucleotide sequences from this sample produce the same CDR3. The V call is TRBV9, the J call TRBJ1-2; no clear D. The CDR3 is 14 residues long. The V and J ends lost 5 bases and 5 bases respectively, with 16 bases between them. CDR1 is SGDLS and CDR2 is YYNGEE in the germline V gene. CDR3 loop: CASRGDGLLYGYTF. CDR3 DNA: TGTGCCAGCAGAGGTGATGGGCTATTATATGGCTACACCTTC.

This clone was observed a handful of times. The rearrangement links TRBV10-3 to TRBJ2-1, with TRBD2 matching 8 bases. The CDR3 is made up of 16 amino acids. J was trimmed by 5 bases and V by 2 bases; bases with no gene match: 8. Germline V gives CDR1 ENHRY, CDR2 SYGVKD. CDR3 sequence reads: CAISEGERGFNNEQFF. CDR3 DNA: TGTGCCATCAGTGAGGGCGAGCGGGGGTTTAACAATGAGCAGTTCTTC.

In this sample, this clone turned up a few times. The chain employs TRBV5-8 and TRBJ1-1, with unresolved D. The CDR3 is 14 amino acids. Germline CDR1 reads SGHTS; CDR2 reads YDEGEE. Trimming shortened V by 4 bases and J by 3 bases, and 13 bases separated the two germline ends. This CDR3 reads CASSLPLRDTEAFF. The CDR3 DNA follows: TGTGCCAGCAGCCTACCGCTCCGAGACACTGAAGCTTTCTTT.